Shown below are 8 T cell receptor beta chains from a single sample sequenced in a study of cytomegalovirus exposure and HLA in healthy donors. Clones were read by immunoSEQ multiplex PCR, and TCRdb kept only the in-frame ones, dropping some. The data show about 120,000 clones, with 75% to 90% seen just once and about 1.1% held by the top ten. Specimen: PBMCs. The receptors shown here come from a woman between 18 and 29 years old in good health and CMV-seronegative.

The DNA for the CDR3 is TGTGCCAGCAGCCGGGGGGGGAGCTCTGGAAACACCATATATTTT. This encodes CASSRGGSSGNTIYF. The genes are TRBV11-2 and TRBJ1-3; maybe TRBD1 (5 bases). The germline V gene has CDR1 SGHAT and CDR2 FQNNGV. V lost 5 bases, J lost 0 bases, and 11 bases lay in between. The CDR3 has 15 amino acids. The entire variable domain, with the rest obtained from reference TRBV11-2 and TRBJ1-3, is as follows: EAGVAQSPRYKIIEKRQSVAFWCNPISGHATLYWYQQILGQGPKLLIQFQNNGVVDDSQLPKDRFSAERLKGVDSTLKIQPAKLEDSAVYLCASSRGGSSGNTIYFGEGSWLTVV.

This clone was recorded only once. The rearrangement links TRBV19 to TRBJ2-3; 10 bases match TRBD2. Looked up from germline, CDR1 is LNHDA and CDR2 is SQIVND (reference sequence). This CDR3 has 15 amino acids. V shed 7 bases, J shed 6 bases, and the junction held 10 bases outside the gene matches. CDR3 sequence (DNA): TGTGCCAGTACCTTTGCAGCGGGAGGGGAGGATACGCAGTATTTT. It encodes CASTFAAGGEDTQYF.

The chain combines TRBV2 with TRBJ2-1; tentative D call: TRBD1 (5 bases). The V end was cut by 3 bases, the J end by 10 bases, with 10 bases between. CDR3 length: 12 residues. Looked up from germline, CDR1 is SNHLY and CDR2 is FYNNEI. CDR3 residues: CASSDEGAEQFF. The CDR3, as DNA: TGTGCCAGCAGTGATGAAGGGGCCGAGCAGTTCTTC.

This chain links TRBV18 with TRBJ1-1; 7 bases line up with TRBD1. The CDR3 covers 14 residues. The germline V gene encodes CDR1 KGHSH and CDR2 LQKENI. Trimming at V came to 3 bases and at J to 5 bases, leaving 6 bases not matched to a gene. Here the CDR3 DNA reads TGTGCCAGCTCACCTCGGGACAGACAAACTGAAGCTTTCTTT. Translating gives CASSPRDRQTEAFF.

The rearrangement links TRBV27 to TRBJ2-1; the D gene is possibly TRBD2 (5 bases). This CDR3 contains 12 residues. V lost 6 bases, J lost 10 bases, and 13 bases lay in between. Germline V gene data show CDR1 as MNHEY and CDR2 as SMNVEV (reference sequence). This chain's CDR3 is CASRQNRGEQFF. The CDR3 DNA reads as TGTGCCAGCAGACAAAATAGAGGGGAGCAGTTCTTC.

Here the CDR3 reads CASSPGQGASFVGAFF. The CDR3 nucleotides read TGTGCCAGCAGCCCTGGACAGGGGGCGTCGTTTGTGGGAGCTTTCTTT. The chain recombines TRBV7-9 with TRBJ1-1; 11 bases agree with TRBD1. The CDR3 consists of 16 residues. Germline CDR1 reads SEHNR; CDR2 reads FQNEAQ (reference sequence). The junction had 15 bases not matched to a gene; V was cut back by 5 bases and J by 10 bases.

The CDR3 protein is CASSLVWPGQSGYEQYF. The CDR3 DNA sequence: TGTGCCAGCAGTTTAGTTTGGCCAGGGCAAAGTGGTTACGAGCAGTACTTC. The chain combines TRBV27 with TRBJ2-5, with a tentative D call TRBD1 (5 bases). The J call is uncertain, as TRBJ2-7 better fits the DNA end. In germline, CDR1 is MNHEY, CDR2 SMNVEV (reference sequence). The CDR3 contains 17 residues.

The chain couples TRBV18 to TRBJ2-2; 10 nucleotides agree with TRBD2. V shed 3 bases and J 4 bases; nucleotides not matched to a gene: 8. The CDR3 extends over 17 amino acids. Germline values: CDR1 KGHSH, CDR2 LQKENI. DNA for the CDR3: TGTGCCAGCTCACCCCCAGCTAGCGGGAGAGGCACCGGGGAGCTGTTTTTT. Translating gives CASSPPASGRGTGELFF.